This T cell receptor (beta chain) originates from a study of cytomegalovirus exposure and HLA in healthy donors. This clone was observed a few times. It was with 60 Vbeta and 13 Jbeta primers that the PCR ran. Method: immunoSEQ multiplex PCR; TCRdb's copy keeps in-frame clones and lacks some. The table has 110,000 or so clones, more than 75% seen once. CDR1 is MNHNS and CDR2 is SASEGT in the germline V gene. The CDR3 is made up of 14 amino acids. V gave up 7 bases and J gave up 6 bases, with 18 bases separating them. Sequencing input: PBMCs. This TCR was sampled from a middle-aged woman in good health and CMV-seropositive. The chain links TRBV6-1 to TRBJ1-1, with D possibly being TRBD1 (5 bases). CDR3 in DNA: TGTGCCAGCACTCCTTCGGGGGGGTCATCTGAAGCTTTCTTT. Translation gives CASTPSGGSSEAFF.